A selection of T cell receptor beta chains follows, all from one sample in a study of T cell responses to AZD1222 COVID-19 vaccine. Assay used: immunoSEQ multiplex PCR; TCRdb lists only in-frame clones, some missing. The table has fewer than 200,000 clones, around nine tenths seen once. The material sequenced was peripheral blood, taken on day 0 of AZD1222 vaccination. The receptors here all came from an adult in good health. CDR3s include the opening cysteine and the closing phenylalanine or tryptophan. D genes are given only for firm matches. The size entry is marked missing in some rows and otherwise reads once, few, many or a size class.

CDR3 protein: CASGVEPGLENEQFF
CDR3 DNA: TGCGCCAGCGGGGTGGAACCGGGACTAGAGAATGAGCAGTTCTTC
D gene: TRBD2
J gene: TRBJ2-1
V gene: TRBV5-1
clone size: -

CDR3 protein: CASSIWTEAFF
CDR3 DNA: TGTGCCAGTAGTATATGGACTGAAGCTTTCTTT
D gene: -
J gene: TRBJ1-1
V gene: TRBV19
clone size: once

CDR3 protein: CASSQEQGVGYNEQFF
CDR3 DNA: TGTGCCAGCAGCCAAGAACAGGGGGTAGGCTACAATGAGCAGTTCTTC
D gene: TRBD1
J gene: TRBJ2-1
V gene: TRBV4-2
clone size: -

CDR3 protein: CACLSRLTGELFF
CDR3 DNA: TGTGCCTGCCTCTCGAGACTCACCGGGGAGCTGTTTTTT
D gene: -
J gene: TRBJ2-2
V gene: TRBV19
clone size: -

CDR3 protein: CASSLRQGAKTGELFF
CDR3 DNA: TGTGCCAGCAGCCTTCGACAGGGGGCGAAAACCGGGGAGCTGTTTTTT
D gene: TRBD1
J gene: TRBJ2-2
V gene: TRBV5-6
clone size: -

CDR3 protein: CASSLGTGYTEAFF
CDR3 DNA: TGTGCCAGCAGTTTGGGGACAGGTTACACTGAAGCTTTCTTT
D gene: TRBD1
J gene: TRBJ1-1
V gene: TRBV27
clone size: -

CDR3 protein: CASSLAPSGGYEQYF
CDR3 DNA: TGTGCCAGCAGCTTAGCGCCCAGCGGTGGCTACGAGCAGTACTTC
D gene: -
J gene: TRBJ2-7
V gene: TRBV7-2
clone size: -

CDR3 protein: CASSYGGSNSGNTIYF
CDR3 DNA: TGTGCCAGCAGTTACGGAGGGTCGAACTCTGGAAACACCATATATTTT
D gene: -
J gene: TRBJ1-3
V gene: TRBV6-5
clone size: once

CDR3 protein: CASTSRRDGSQETQYF
CDR3 DNA: TGTGCCAGTACGTCTCGGCGGGACGGATCCCAAGAGACCCAGTACTTC
D gene: -
J gene: TRBJ2-5
V gene: TRBV19
clone size: -

CDR3 protein: CASSEARARPGAENGGYF
CDR3 DNA: TGTGCCAGCAGTGAAGCCAGAGCCCGACCCGGGGCAGAGAATGGGGGGTACTTC
D gene: -
J gene: TRBJ2-7
V gene: TRBV2
clone size: -

CDR3 protein: CAWSVNMEGTEAFF
CDR3 DNA: TGTGCCTGGAGTGTAAACATGGAGGGGACTGAAGCTTTCTTT
D gene: -
J gene: TRBJ1-1
V gene: TRBV30
clone size: -

CDR3 protein: CASSWVQGLTPGNTIYF
CDR3 DNA: TGTGCCAGCAGTTGGGTTCAAGGATTGACCCCTGGAAACACCATATATTTT
D gene: -
J gene: TRBJ1-3
V gene: TRBV28
clone size: -

CDR3 protein: CASSEGLAGANTGELFF
CDR3 DNA: TGTGCCAGCAGTGAAGGGCTAGCGGGCGCGAACACCGGGGAGCTGTTTTTT
D gene: TRBD2
J gene: TRBJ2-2
V gene: TRBV25-1
clone size: -

CDR3 protein: CASSVGGGSYEQYF
CDR3 DNA: TGTGCCAGCAGTGTGGGAGGGGGTTCCTACGAGCAGTACTTC
D gene: -
J gene: TRBJ2-7
V gene: TRBV2
clone size: -

CDR3 protein: CASSEASGGIMNTEAFF
CDR3 DNA: TGTGCCAGCAGTGAAGCGTCAGGGGGCATCATGAACACTGAAGCTTTCTTT
D gene: TRBD1
J gene: TRBJ1-1
V gene: TRBV6-1
clone size: few

CDR3 protein: CASSPGTSLDYNEQFF
CDR3 DNA: TGTGCCAGCAGCCCAGGCACTAGCCTAGATTACAATGAGCAGTTCTTC
D gene: -
J gene: TRBJ2-1
V gene: TRBV14
clone size: -

CDR3 protein: CASTPGQGGRAFF
CDR3 DNA: TGTGCCAGCACACCGGGACAGGGCGGGAGGGCTTTCTTT
D gene: TRBD1
J gene: TRBJ1-1
V gene: TRBV28
clone size: -

CDR3 protein: CASSQDVASYNSPLHF
CDR3 DNA: TGTGCCAGCAGCCAAGATGTGGCATCCTATAATTCACCCCTCCACTTT
D gene: -
J gene: TRBJ1-6
V gene: TRBV14
clone size: -

CDR3 protein: CASSLSMSALLAEKLFF
CDR3 DNA: TGTGCCAGCAGTTTATCGATGAGCGCGCTATTGGCGGAAAAACTGTTTTTT
D gene: -
J gene: TRBJ1-4
V gene: TRBV27
clone size: once

CDR3 protein: CASSLAGIRYNEQFF
CDR3 DNA: TGTGCCAGTAGCCTAGCGGGAATTCGATACAATGAGCAGTTCTTC
D gene: TRBD2
J gene: TRBJ2-1
V gene: TRBV19
clone size: -

CDR3 protein: CATLREYEQYF
CDR3 DNA: TGTGCCACCCTAAGAGAGTACGAGCAGTACTTC
D gene: -
J gene: TRBJ2-7
V gene: TRBV6-5
clone size: -

CDR3 protein: CASTGEPKNIQYF
CDR3 DNA: TGTGCCAGCACGGGGGAACCCAAAAACATTCAGTACTTC
D gene: -
J gene: TRBJ2-4
V gene: TRBV6-5
clone size: -

CDR3 protein: CASSQPGTGSAGYTF
CDR3 DNA: TGTGCCAGCAGCCAACCCGGGACAGGGTCTGCTGGCTACACCTTC
D gene: TRBD1
J gene: TRBJ1-2
V gene: TRBV3-1/TRBV3-2
clone size: once

CDR3 protein: CASSYATSGEQYF
CDR3 DNA: TGTGCCAGCAGTTACGCGACTAGTGGTGAGCAGTACTTC
D gene: -
J gene: TRBJ2-7
V gene: TRBV6-2/TRBV6-3
clone size: -

CDR3 protein: CAWINTSNGGYTF
CDR3 DNA: TGTGCCTGGATTAACACCTCAAATGGAGGCTACACCTTC
D gene: -
J gene: TRBJ1-2
V gene: TRBV30
clone size: -

CDR3 protein: CAGQGSGANVLTF
CDR3 DNA: TGTGCCGGACAGGGCTCTGGGGCCAACGTCCTGACTTTC
D gene: TRBD1
J gene: TRBJ2-6
V gene: TRBV2
clone size: -

CDR3 protein: CASSTPGTIGPDGELFF
CDR3 DNA: TGTGCCAGTAGTACGCCCGGGACAATCGGTCCGGACGGGGAGCTGTTTTTT
D gene: -
J gene: TRBJ2-2
V gene: TRBV19
clone size: -

CDR3 protein: CAWSVGVGKHEQYF
CDR3 DNA: TGTGCCTGGAGTGTGGGGGTGGGGAAGCACGAGCAGTACTTC
D gene: -
J gene: TRBJ2-7
V gene: TRBV30
clone size: -

CDR3 protein: CASSQVRLLGLGGYTF
CDR3 DNA: TGTGCCAGCAGCCAAGTCAGATTATTAGGGCTTGGTGGCTACACCTTC
D gene: -
J gene: TRBJ1-2
V gene: TRBV14
clone size: -

CDR3 protein: CASSVWTGDLGYTF
CDR3 DNA: TGTGCCAGCAGTGTCTGGACAGGGGACCTTGGCTACACCTTC
D gene: TRBD1
J gene: TRBJ1-2
V gene: TRBV2
clone size: -

CDR3 protein: CAWSLPGQGNYGYTF
CDR3 DNA: TGTGCCTGGAGTCTCCCGGGACAGGGTAACTATGGCTACACCTTC
D gene: TRBD1
J gene: TRBJ1-2
V gene: TRBV30
clone size: -

CDR3 protein: CASRTQGAEEKLFF
CDR3 DNA: TGTGCCAGCAGGACACAGGGGGCGGAAGAAAAACTGTTTTTT
D gene: TRBD1
J gene: TRBJ1-4
V gene: TRBV6-5
clone size: -

CDR3 protein: CASSEGLHNEQFF
CDR3 DNA: TGTGCCAGCAGTGAGGGACTGCATAATGAGCAGTTCTTC
D gene: -
J gene: TRBJ2-1
V gene: TRBV25-1
clone size: -

CDR3 protein: CASRGGTGIQETQYF
CDR3 DNA: TGTGCCAGCAGAGGGGGGACAGGGATCCAAGAGACCCAGTACTTC
D gene: TRBD1
J gene: TRBJ2-5
V gene: TRBV7-6
clone size: -

CDR3 protein: CAISDPHSGENTEAFF
CDR3 DNA: TGTGCCATCAGTGACCCCCATTCTGGGGAGAACACTGAAGCTTTCTTT
D gene: -
J gene: TRBJ1-1
V gene: TRBV10-3
clone size: -

CDR3 protein: CASQTMNTEAFF
CDR3 DNA: TGTGCCAGTCAAACCATGAACACTGAAGCTTTCTTT
D gene: -
J gene: TRBJ1-1
V gene: TRBV19
clone size: -

CDR3 protein: CTSSQTGSSRGEKLFF
CDR3 DNA: TGCACCAGCAGCCAGACGGGGAGCTCCCGGGGTGAAAAACTGTTTTTT
D gene: -
J gene: TRBJ1-4
V gene: TRBV1
clone size: -

CDR3 protein: CASSPIGDTEAFF
CDR3 DNA: TGTGCCAGCAGCCCCATAGGGGACACTGAAGCTTTCTTT
D gene: -
J gene: TRBJ1-1
V gene: TRBV13
clone size: -

CDR3 protein: CATSDIPRDRVSEKLFF
CDR3 DNA: TGTGCCACCAGTGACATCCCCCGGGACAGGGTAAGTGAAAAACTGTTTTTT
D gene: TRBD1
J gene: TRBJ1-4
V gene: TRBV24-1
clone size: -

CDR3 protein: CASSPTGQGTGEQYF
CDR3 DNA: TGTGCCAGCAGTCCCACAGGACAGGGTACGGGCGAGCAGTACTTC
D gene: TRBD1
J gene: TRBJ2-7
V gene: TRBV6-5
clone size: -

CDR3 protein: CASSIRTTGRTEAFF
CDR3 DNA: TGTGCCAGTAGTATAAGAACTACAGGGAGAACTGAAGCTTTCTTT
D gene: -
J gene: TRBJ1-1
V gene: TRBV19
clone size: -

CDR3 protein: CASSLLSGYEQYF
CDR3 DNA: TGTGCCAGCAGCTTACTTTCGGGGTACGAGCAGTACTTC
D gene: -
J gene: TRBJ2-7
V gene: TRBV7-9
clone size: -